This TCR beta chain was documented in a study of T cell clones after liver transplantation. Study-level background: In this trial, immunosuppression withdrawal was attempted within 2 years of liver transplant. Pre-transplant mixed lymphocyte reactions yielded third-party-reactive TCRbeta sequences as comparators for graft-donor-reactive sequences. Study results and caveats: Graft donor-reactive T cells possibly entered the graft instead of undergoing deletion.

CD3+CD4+ and CD3+CD8+ cells were FACS-sorted from thawed unstimulated PBMCs. Clones were sequenced by immunoSEQ multiplex PCR, and TCRdb holds only the in-frame ones, with some missing. Seen here are around 51,000 clones, roughly nine tenths observed once, and the top ten hold roughly 14%. This clone was seen more than once but under ten times. No antigen is known for it. The receptor was derived from a human patient who received a liver transplant. Some T cells may be the graft donor's. The starting material was CD8+ T cells from blood, obtained 12 months after liver transplant.

The CDR3 DNA sequence: TGTGCCAGTAACCAGGGAACTGAAGCTTTCTTT. Translation gives CASNQGTEAFF. The V call is TRBV19, the J call TRBJ1-1; the D gene is possibly TRBD1 (5 bases). The V end lost 7 bases, the J end lost 5 bases, and 8 bases lay between the germline ends. Germline V gene sequence: CDR1 LNHDA, CDR2 SQIVND (reference sequence). This CDR3 has 11 residues.